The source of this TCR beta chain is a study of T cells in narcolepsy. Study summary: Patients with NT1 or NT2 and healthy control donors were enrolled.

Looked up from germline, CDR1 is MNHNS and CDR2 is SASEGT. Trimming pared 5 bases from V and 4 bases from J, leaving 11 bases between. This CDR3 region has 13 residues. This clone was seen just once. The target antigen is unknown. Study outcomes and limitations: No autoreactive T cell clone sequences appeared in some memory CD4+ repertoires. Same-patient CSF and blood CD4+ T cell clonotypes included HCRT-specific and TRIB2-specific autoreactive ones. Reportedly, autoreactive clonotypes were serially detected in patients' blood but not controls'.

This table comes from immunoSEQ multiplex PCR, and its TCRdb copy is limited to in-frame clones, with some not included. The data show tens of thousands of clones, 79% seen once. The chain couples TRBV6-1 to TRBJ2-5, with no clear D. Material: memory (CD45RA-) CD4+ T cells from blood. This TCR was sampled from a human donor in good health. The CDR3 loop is CASSTEFAETQYF. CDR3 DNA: TGTGCCAGCAGTACCGAATTCGCAGAGACCCAGTACTTC.